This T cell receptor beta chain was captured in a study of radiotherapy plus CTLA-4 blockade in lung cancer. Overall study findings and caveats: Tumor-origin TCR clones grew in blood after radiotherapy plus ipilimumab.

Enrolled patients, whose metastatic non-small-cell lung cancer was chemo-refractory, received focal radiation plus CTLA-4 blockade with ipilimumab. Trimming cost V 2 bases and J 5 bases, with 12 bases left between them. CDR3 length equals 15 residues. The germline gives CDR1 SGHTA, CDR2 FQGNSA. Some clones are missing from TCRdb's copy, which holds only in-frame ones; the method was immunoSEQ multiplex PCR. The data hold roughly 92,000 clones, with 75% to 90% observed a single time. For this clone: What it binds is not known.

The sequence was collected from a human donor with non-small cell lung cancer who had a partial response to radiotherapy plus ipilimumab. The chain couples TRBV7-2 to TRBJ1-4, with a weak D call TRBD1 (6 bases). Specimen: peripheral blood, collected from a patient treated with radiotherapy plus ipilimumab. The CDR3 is CASSLIRGANEKLFF. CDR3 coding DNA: TGTGCCAGCAGCTTAATCAGGGGCGCCAATGAAAAACTGTTTTTT.